The present T cell receptor beta chain was sequenced within a study of blood T cell repertoires in COVID-19. This clone came up a few times. V lost 4 bases, J lost 9 bases, and 13 bases stayed unmatched. Germline CDR1 is GTSNPN and CDR2 is SVGIG (reference sequence). This CDR3 has 15 residues. Clones were read by immunoSEQ multiplex PCR, and TCRdb kept only the in-frame ones, dropping some. The table has roughly 220,000 clones, about 90% seen once. The study recruited exposed participants who had met a COVID-19 case within 2 weeks before entry. The gene calls are TRBV30 and TRBJ2-3; TRBD2 agrees at 10 bases. The clonotype was recovered from a man in his thirties or forties who had been exposed to COVID-19. Sequencing used PBMCs or T cells enriched from blood (not recorded which). CDR3 protein: CAWKWASGGLHTQYF. CDR3 in DNA: TGTGCCTGGAAGTGGGCTAGCGGGGGCCTTCACACGCAGTATTTT.